Below, one T cell receptor beta chain is given with its context. Its antigen is still unknown. The sample holds no much larger clone one base away, and base qualities are not on file. According to the study, the label for this sample's time point signals: cells obtained before transplantation from donor or recipient. CD3+CD4+ and CD3+CD8+ populations were FACS-sorted from unstimulated pre-transplant donor and recipient cells taken from spleen or lymph nodes. This record comes from a study of graft-versus-host responses after intestinal transplantation (dated by TCRdb to the early 2020s). With respect to the entire study: The transplants that recipients got were multivisceral, liver-intestinal, or isolated intestinal. All recipients received anti-thymocyte globulin induction followed by maintenance tacrolimus and steroids for around three years. Graft-versus-host and host-versus-graft alloreactive T cell clones were tracked in the graft, circulation and bone marrow after intestinal transplantation using bulk TCR-beta CDR3 sequencing. Alloreactive clones were identified by sequencing pre-transplant mixed lymphocyte reaction products and comparing these products with unstimulated pre-transplant donor and recipient T cells. The cohort enrolled 20 to 30 intestinal transplant recipients including one retransplant, and a few patients lacking pretransplant specimens were excluded. A peak of at least 4% donor T cells among recipient peripheral blood mononuclear cells was the definition used for donor T cell macrochimerism. Rather than being sequenced by the commercial service, samples from a few later patients were sequenced in-house on an Illumina MiSeq and processed with MiXCR. What the authors observed across the whole study: GvH clones turned up in recipient bone marrow, with some appearing earlier in ileal mucosa or blood, a pattern consistent with an intestinal mucosal origin. In patients with donor T cell macrochimerism, the allografts had high GvH to HvG T cell clonal ratios. Early after transplant, peak levels of circulating GvH clones were associated with declines in HvG clones. Conclusions were limited by the relatively low number and heterogeneity of intestinal transplant patients.

Library creation used the immunoSEQ multiplex PCR assay. For most patients, genomic DNA was isolated with the Qiagen DNeasy Blood and Tissue Kit and shipped frozen to Adaptive Biotechnologies for TCR sequencing. For most patients, high-throughput TCR-beta CDR3 sequencing of genomic DNA was performed by Adaptive Biotechnologies. In the paper's pipeline: Adaptive's ImmunoSEQ software was the source of the TCR sequencing data for fewer than 20 patients, while a few other patients were processed with MiXCR and VDJtools. To correct CD4 versus CD8 sorting errors, sequences present in both subsets at a frequency ratio below 5:1 were removed. CDR3 nucleotide sequences shared by donor and recipient were removed because the origin of these sequences could not be assigned. At least 2-fold expansion over unstimulated cells and a minimum CFSE-low frequency of 0.002% (template counts) or 0.001% (read counts) were required for clones to be classified as alloreactive. Mappable clones were those detected in sequenced pre-transplant spleen, lymph node, or MLR CFSE-low populations of the donor or recipient. Cumulative frequency of alloreactive clones was calculated as a percentage of all sequences weighted by copy number. What TCRdb holds here is the immuneACCESS table cut down to in-frame rearrangements. Part of the clones is not present; checked against another copy, under half of the missing clones reflect an unresolved V gene, and the others are unexplained. The V and J calls and clone size were taken over from that table, and D and trimming were inferred from the DNA. For this sample the table gives 71,000 or so clones, of which 90% were detected only once. Approximately 1.3% of the sample is taken by the ten largest.

The CDR3 sequence holds 16 residues, the cysteine and phenylalanine included. Only the CDR3 region is kept as DNA, spanning 48 bases read in frame from base 1. Taken from the germline V gene, the CDR1 and CDR2 loops are SGHVS and FNYEAQ. Ends trimmed: V by 5 bases, J by 7 bases; bases unmatched to a gene: 8. The sequence joins TRBV7-6 to TRBJ2-2; 12 nucleotides in the junction match TRBD2. This specimen was unstimulated CD8+ T cells sorted from spleen or lymph node cells, taken before intestinal transplant. This clonotype was sampled from a human donor who received an intestinal transplant. The CDR3 region reads CASSLKTSGGGGELFF. Here is the DNA: TGTGCCAGCAGCCTCAAGACTAGCGGGGGAGGCGGGGAGCTGTTTTTT. The variable domain in full, with residues beyond the CDR3 obtained from the reference TRBV7-6 and TRBJ2-2 genes, is GAGVSQSPRYKVTKRGQDVALRCDPISGHVSLYWYRQALGQGPEFLTYFNYEAQQDKSGLPNDRFSAERPEGSISTLTIQRTEQRDSAMYRCASSLKTSGGGGELFFGEGSRLTVL.